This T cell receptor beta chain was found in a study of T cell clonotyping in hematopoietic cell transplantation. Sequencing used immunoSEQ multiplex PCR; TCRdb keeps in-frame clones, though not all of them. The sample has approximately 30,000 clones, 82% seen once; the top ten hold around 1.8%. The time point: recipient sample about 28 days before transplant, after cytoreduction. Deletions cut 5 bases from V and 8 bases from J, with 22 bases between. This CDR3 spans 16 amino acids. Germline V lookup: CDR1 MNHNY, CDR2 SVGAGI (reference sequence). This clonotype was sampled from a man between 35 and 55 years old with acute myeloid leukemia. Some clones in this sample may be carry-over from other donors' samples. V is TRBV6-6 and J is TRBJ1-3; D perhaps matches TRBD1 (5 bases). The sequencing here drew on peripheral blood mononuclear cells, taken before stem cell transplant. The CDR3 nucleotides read TGTGCCAGCAGTCCCCATTTGGGGGGGGAAGCGGACACCATATATTTT. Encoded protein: CASSPHLGGEADTIYF.